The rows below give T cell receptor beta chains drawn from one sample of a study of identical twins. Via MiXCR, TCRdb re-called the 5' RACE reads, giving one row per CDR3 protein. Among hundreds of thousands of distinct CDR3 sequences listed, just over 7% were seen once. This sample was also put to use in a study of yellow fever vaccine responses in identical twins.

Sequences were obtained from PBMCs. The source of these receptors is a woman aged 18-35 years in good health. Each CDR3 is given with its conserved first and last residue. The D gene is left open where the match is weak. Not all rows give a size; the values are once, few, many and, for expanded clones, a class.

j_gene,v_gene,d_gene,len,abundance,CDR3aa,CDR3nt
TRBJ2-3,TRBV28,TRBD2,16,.,CASSPTVTSDTDTQYF,TGTGCCAGCAGCCCTACGGTGACTAGCGACACAGATACGCAGTATTTT
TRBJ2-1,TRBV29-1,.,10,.,CSVEVGEQFF,TGCAGCGTTGAAGTGGGGGAGCAGTTCTTC
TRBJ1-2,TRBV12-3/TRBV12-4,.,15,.,CASSLAGVEGYGYTF,TGTGCCAGCAGTTTAGCGGGGGTTGAAGGGTACGGCTACACCTTC
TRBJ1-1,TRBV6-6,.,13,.,CASTPGLNTEAFF,TGTGCCAGCACTCCGGGCCTGAACACTGAAGCTTTCTTT
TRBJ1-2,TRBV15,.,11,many,CATSRDGGYTF,TGTGCCACCAGCAGAGATGGTGGCTACACCTTC
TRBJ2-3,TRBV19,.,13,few,CASSTPFEGTQYF,TGTGCCAGTAGTACACCGTTCGAAGGTACGCAGTATTTT
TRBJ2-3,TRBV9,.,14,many,CASSADSFTDTQYF,TGTGCCAGCAGCGCAGACTCGTTCACAGATACGCAGTATTTT
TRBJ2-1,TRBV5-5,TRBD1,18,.,CASCSFASGTGKLDEQFF,TGTGCCAGCTGCTCCTTTGCCTCCGGGACAGGGAAACTAGATGAGCAGTTCTTC
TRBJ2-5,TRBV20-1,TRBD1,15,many,CSANGIGTAQETQYF,TGCAGTGCTAACGGGATAGGGACAGCCCAAGAGACCCAGTACTTC
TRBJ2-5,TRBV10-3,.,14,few,CAISDGTKQETQYF,TGTGCCATCAGCGACGGGACAAAGCAAGAGACCCAGTACTTC
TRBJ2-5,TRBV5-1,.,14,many,CASSDMKGQETQYF,TGCGCCAGCAGCGACATGAAGGGTCAAGAGACCCAGTACTTC
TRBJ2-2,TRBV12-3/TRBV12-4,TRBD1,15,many,CASSFGTGGPGELFF,TGTGCCAGCAGTTTTGGGACAGGGGGGCCCGGGGAGCTGTTTTTT
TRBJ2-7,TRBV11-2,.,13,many,CASSSLSDYEQYF,TGTGCCAGCAGCTCCCTGAGCGACTACGAGCAGTACTTC
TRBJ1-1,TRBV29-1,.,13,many,CSVEGVGNTEAFF,TGCAGCGTTGAGGGGGTCGGGAACACTGAAGCTTTCTTT
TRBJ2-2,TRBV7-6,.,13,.,CASSPQESGELFF,TGTGCCAGCAGCCCCCAGGAGTCCGGGGAGCTGTTTTTT
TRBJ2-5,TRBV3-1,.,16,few,CASSRPLGRSQETQYF,TGTGCCAGCAGCCGACCGTTAGGGAGGTCCCAAGAGACCCAGTACTTC
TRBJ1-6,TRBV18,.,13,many,CASSPREHSPLHF,TGTGCCAGCTCACCACGGGAGCATTCACCCCTCCACTTT
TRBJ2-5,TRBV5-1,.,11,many,CASSGQETQYF,TGCGCCAGCAGCGGCCAAGAGACCCAGTACTTC
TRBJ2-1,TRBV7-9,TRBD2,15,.,CASSSAGLAGGEQFF,TGTGCCAGCAGCTCGGCGGGACTAGCGGGCGGTGAGCAGTTCTTC
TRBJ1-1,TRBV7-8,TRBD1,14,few,CASSPEGGHTEAFF,TGTGCCAGCAGCCCCGAAGGGGGCCATACTGAAGCTTTCTTT
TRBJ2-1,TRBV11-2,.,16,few,CASSLDGPRYVHEQFF,TGTGCCAGCAGCTTAGACGGCCCCCGCTATGTCCACGAGCAGTTCTTC
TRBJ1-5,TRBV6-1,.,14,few,CASWVGVSNQPQHF,TGTGCCAGCTGGGTTGGGGTTAGCAATCAGCCCCAGCATTTT
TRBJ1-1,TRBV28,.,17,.,CASSPRFVGFEGTEAFF,TGTGCCAGCAGTCCTAGATTCGTCGGTTTTGAGGGCACTGAAGCTTTCTTT
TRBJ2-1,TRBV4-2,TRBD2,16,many,CASSQVASGAYNEQFF,TGTGCCAGCAGCCAAGTGGCTAGCGGAGCCTACAATGAGCAGTTCTTC
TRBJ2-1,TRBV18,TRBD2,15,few,CASSPVAGGNNEQFF,TGTGCCAGCTCACCTGTAGCGGGGGGGAACAATGAGCAGTTCTTC
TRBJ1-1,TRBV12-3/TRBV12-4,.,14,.,CASSDRVTSTEAFF,TGTGCCAGCAGTGACCGGGTCACCAGCACTGAAGCTTTCTTT
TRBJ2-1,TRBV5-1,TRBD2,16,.,CASSFPSAGLTNEQFF,TGCGCCAGCAGCTTCCCATCAGCGGGATTGACCAATGAGCAGTTCTTC
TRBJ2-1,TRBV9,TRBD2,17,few,CASSVREVAGEYNEQFF,TGTGCCAGCAGCGTTCGAGAGGTAGCGGGGGAATACAATGAGCAGTTCTTC
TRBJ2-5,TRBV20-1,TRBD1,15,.,CSARKGTGISETQYF,TGCAGTGCTAGAAAGGGGACAGGGATATCGGAGACCCAGTACTTC
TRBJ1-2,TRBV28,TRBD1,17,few,CASTAPGGGFFNYGYTF,TGTGCCAGCACTGCACCAGGGGGTGGTTTTTTCAACTATGGCTACACCTTC
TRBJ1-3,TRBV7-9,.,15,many,CASSLEDTSGNTIYF,TGTGCCAGCAGCTTAGAGGACACGTCTGGAAACACCATATATTTT
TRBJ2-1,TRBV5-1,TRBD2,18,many,CASSRQVPSGSLGDEQFF,TGCGCCAGCAGCAGACAAGTACCTAGCGGGTCCCTTGGGGATGAGCAGTTCTTC
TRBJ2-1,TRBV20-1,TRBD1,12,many,CSADRAYNEQFF,TGCAGTGCTGACAGGGCATACAATGAGCAGTTCTTC
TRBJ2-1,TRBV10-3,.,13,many,CATEMGGRNEQFF,TGTGCCACAGAAATGGGTGGGAGGAATGAGCAGTTCTTC
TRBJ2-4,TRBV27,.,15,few,CASSPLGPAKNIQYF,TGTGCCAGCAGTCCCCTGGGGCCAGCCAAAAACATTCAGTACTTC
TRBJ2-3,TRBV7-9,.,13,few,CASSKANTDTQYF,TGTGCCAGCAGCAAGGCAAACACAGATACGCAGTATTTT
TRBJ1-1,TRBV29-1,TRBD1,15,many,CSVGGQASMNTEAFF,TGCAGCGTTGGGGGACAGGCCAGTATGAACACTGAAGCTTTCTTT
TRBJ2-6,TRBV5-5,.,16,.,CASNSETGSGANVLTF,TGTGCCAGCAACTCAGAAACAGGGTCCGGGGCCAACGTCCTGACTTTC
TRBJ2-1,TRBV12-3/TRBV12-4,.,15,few,CASSLARTIYNEQFF,TGTGCCAGCAGTTTAGCGCGAACTATCTACAATGAGCAGTTCTTC
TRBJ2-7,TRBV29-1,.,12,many,CSVEDVTAEQYF,TGCAGCGTTGAAGATGTAACAGCCGAGCAGTACTTC
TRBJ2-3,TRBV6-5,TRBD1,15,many,CASSYGTGGTDTQYF,TGTGCCAGCAGTTACGGCACAGGGGGCACAGATACGCAGTATTTT
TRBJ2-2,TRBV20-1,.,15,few,CSARAPTGFTGELFF,TGCAGTGCTAGAGCTCCTACAGGGTTCACCGGGGAGCTGTTTTTT
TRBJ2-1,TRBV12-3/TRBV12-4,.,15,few,CASSSQRVYYNEQFF,TGTGCCAGCAGTTCCCAGCGGGTTTACTACAATGAGCAGTTCTTC
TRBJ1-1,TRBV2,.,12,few,CASSERNTEAFF,TGTGCCAGCAGTGAGCGGAACACTGAAGCTTTCTTT
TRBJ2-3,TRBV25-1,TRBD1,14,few,CASSRDRGRDTQYF,TGTGCCAGCAGTAGGGACAGGGGGCGAGATACGCAGTATTTT